Following are 18 T cell receptor beta chains from one sample sequenced in a study of T cells after yellow fever vaccination. TCRdb processed the 5' RACE reads anew with MiXCR; each CDR3 protein has one entry. Of hundreds of thousands of distinct CDR3 sequences in the sample, roughly 12% were seen once. This specimen consisted of PBMCs, obtained on the day of the yellow fever booster vaccination. All receptors come from a man between 25 and 39 years old who received the YFV17D yellow fever vaccine.

This clonotype was detected a few times. The rearrangement uses TRBV3-1 and TRBJ2-5; D uncertain. The CDR3 is made up of 14 amino acids. V shed 3 bases and J shed 4 bases, with 12 bases lying between them. Germline V gives CDR1 LGHDT, CDR2 YNNKEL (reference sequence). The CDR3 protein is CASSHQRPLETQYF. The CDR3 nucleotides are TGTGCCAGCAGCCACCAGAGGCCATTAGAGACCCAGTACTTC.

This clonotype has more than one count but fewer than ten. The chain has TRBV14 and TRBJ1-1; 10 bases are a match to TRBD1. CDR3 size: 17 residues. Trimming at V came to 2 bases and at J to 5 bases, leaving 11 bases not matched to a gene. Germline-derived CDR1 and CDR2 are SGHDN and FVKESK. CDR3 residues: CASSQHATGGIWTEAFF. The DNA for the CDR3 is TGTGCCAGCAGCCAACACGCGACAGGGGGCATATGGACTGAAGCTTTCTTT.

This clonotype was found a few times. The CDR3 spells CASSYAEPYGYTF. CDR3 in DNA: TGTGCCAGCAGTTATGCCGAACCCTATGGCTACACCTTC. The V call is TRBV12-3 or TRBV12-4, the J call TRBJ1-2; D uncertain. The ends were cut back, 4 bases at V and 4 bases at J, with 10 bases in the middle. The CDR3 sequence is 13 residues long.

This clonotype was detected a few times. This chain uses TRBV11-2 with TRBJ1-2; 7 bases align to TRBD1. This CDR3 region has 14 residues. Looked up from germline, CDR1 is SGHAT and CDR2 is FQNNGV. V trimming: 5 bases; J trimming: 4 bases; junction bases outside the gene matches: 7. The chain's CDR3 is CASSLDRTTYGYTF. In nucleotides, the CDR3 is TGTGCCAGCAGCCTGGACAGGACAACCTATGGCTACACCTTC.

Here the CDR3 reads CASRAGGPRNEQFF. In DNA form, the CDR3 reads TGTGCCTCCCGGGCGGGAGGGCCCAGGAATGAGCAGTTCTTC. V gene TRBV6-1 combines with J gene TRBJ2-1; 9 bases match TRBD2. The V gene's germline CDR1 is MNHNS and CDR2 SASEGT. This CDR3 is 14 amino acids long. The V gene end was trimmed by 11 bases and the J gene end by 7 bases; junction bases not matched to a gene: 12.

This clonotype has only a few counts. The V call is TRBV27, the J call TRBJ2-1, with 8 bases aligning to TRBD2. In germline, CDR1 is MNHEY, CDR2 SMNVEV (reference sequence). This CDR3 comprises 16 residues. V was pared by 5 bases and J by 5 bases, with 11 bases of the junction left unmatched. The CDR3 DNA sequence: TGTGCCAGCAGTCCCCTAGGAGCGGGAGCTAACAATGAGCAGTTCTTC. Amino acids: CASSPLGAGANNEQFF.

This clonotype was seen ten or more times. J is TRBJ1-5 and V is TRBV19; 7 bases fit TRBD1. The CDR3 loop spans 14 amino acids. From germline, CDR1 is LNHDA and CDR2 SQIVND (reference sequence). Trimming cost V 8 bases and J 5 bases; bases outside gene matches: 9. The DNA for the CDR3 is TGTGCCAGTGACGTGACAGGGTTGGATCAGCCCCAGCATTTT. Translation: CASDVTGLDQPQHF.

The chain combines TRBV4-1 with TRBJ2-2; D is perhaps TRBD2 (6 bases). CDR1 is MGHRA and CDR2 is YSYEKL in the germline V gene. The CDR3 sequence is 20 residues long. The germline V and J ends were trimmed by 5 bases and 4 bases, with 29 bases remaining between them. CDR3 in amino acids: CASSVNSRDSSYYFTGELFF. The CDR3 DNA sequence: TGCGCCAGCAGCGTTAATTCCCGGGACTCCTCATACTATTTCACCGGGGAGCTGTTTTTT.

This clonotype came up a few times. The chain recombines TRBV20-1 with TRBJ2-3; 7 bases align to TRBD2. Germline V gene sequence: CDR1 DFQATT, CDR2 SNEGSKA (reference sequence). Trimming took 1 base from V and 1 from J; bases not matched to a gene: 5. This CDR3 has 15 residues. The CDR3 bases are TGCAGTGCTAGAGGTCTAGCGGTAGGCACAGATACGCAGTATTTT. Its protein is CSARGLAVGTDTQYF.

This chain links TRBV6-5 with TRBJ2-3; D is uncertain. The CDR3 length is 12 residues. In germline, CDR1 is MNHEY, CDR2 SVGAGI. V lost 6 bases, J lost 6 bases, and 10 bases lay in between. As DNA, the CDR3 is TGTGCCAGCAGAAACCCCCAGGATACGCAGTATTTT. Its translation: CASRNPQDTQYF.

The chain joins TRBV5-1 to TRBJ1-4; D unclear. The CDR3 runs 14 residues. CDR1 is SGHRS and CDR2 is YFSETQ in the germline V gene. Trimming cost V 0 bases and J 4 bases, with 7 bases left between them. CDR3 region: CASSLEGFNEKLFF. The CDR3 coding sequence is TGCGCCAGCAGCTTGGAGGGTTTTAATGAAAAACTGTTTTTT.

This clonotype was counted between two and nine times. The chain carries TRBV6-1 and TRBJ2-3, with D possibly being TRBD1 or TRBD2 (5 bases each). V was pared by 6 bases and J by 3 bases, with 19 bases between. This CDR3 is built from 16 residues. Germline CDR1 MNHNS, CDR2 SASEGT. In DNA, the CDR3 is TGTGCCAGCAGAAACCTTATCGGGGCGCGGACAGATACGCAGTATTTT. Amino acid sequence: CASRNLIGARTDTQYF.

This chain links TRBV29-1 with TRBJ1-1; no firm D call. Germline V gives CDR1 SQVTM, CDR2 ANQGSEA. V lost 3 bases, J lost 4 bases, and 12 bases lay in between. The length of the CDR3 is 13 residues. CDR3 amino acids: CSVEGRLGTEAFF. Here the CDR3 DNA reads TGCAGCGTTGAGGGTCGGCTTGGCACTGAAGCTTTCTTT.

The J gene is TRBJ2-7, the V gene TRBV6-2 or TRBV6-3, with TRBD2 matching 10 bases. The V gene end was trimmed by 4 bases and the J gene end by 0 bases; junction bases not matched to a gene: 3. The CDR3 runs 15 residues. The germline V gene encodes CDR1 MNHEY and CDR2 SVGEGT. CDR3 DNA: TGTGCCAGCAGTTCACCTAGCGGGAGCTCCTACGAGCAGTACTTC. Amino acids: CASSSPSGSSYEQYF.

This clonotype was counted only a few times. The chain links TRBV4-3 to TRBJ2-1; 7 positions match TRBD2. With V trimmed by 0 bases and J by 4 bases, 3 bases remained unmatched. Germline CDR1 reads LGHNA; CDR2 reads YSLEER. CDR3 size: 15 residues. The CDR3 is CASSQEWTRYNEQFF. The DNA of the CDR3 is TGCGCCAGCAGCCAAGAGTGGACTAGATACAATGAGCAGTTCTTC.

This clonotype was detected many times. This sequence joins TRBV25-1 and TRBJ2-3, with D maybe TRBD2 (5 bases). V dropped 9 bases and J dropped 0 bases, with 7 bases sitting between them. The CDR3 is 12 residues long. The germline V gene has CDR1 MGHDK and CDR2 SYGVNS. CDR3 in amino acids: CARQRSTDTQYF. The CDR3 coding sequence is TGTGCCAGGCAGCGGAGCACAGATACGCAGTATTTT.

This clonotype came up many times. This chain uses TRBV29-1 with TRBJ2-7; either TRBD1 or TRBD2 may supply D (6 bases each). CDR1 is SQVTM and CDR2 is ANQGSEA in the germline V gene. The CDR3 loop spans 13 amino acids. Trimming shortened V by 3 bases and J by 7 bases, and 16 bases separated the two germline ends. In DNA form, the CDR3 reads TGCAGCGTTGAGGGGGGCGGTTCAATTGAGCAGTACTTC. Translating it yields CSVEGGGSIEQYF.

The table lists this clonotype with many counts. The rearrangement joins TRBV29-1 to TRBJ2-5, with a possible D match to TRBD2 (6 bases). This CDR3 is built from 12 residues. Trimming pared 2 bases from V and 5 bases from J, leaving 9 bases between. Germline V CDR1 and CDR2: SQVTM, ANQGSEA. The CDR3 coding sequence is TGCAGCGTTGAACCCGGGAGTGAGACCCAGTACTTC. Translating gives CSVEPGSETQYF.